This entry describes one T cell receptor beta chain. This record comes from a study of blood T cell repertoires in COVID-19. V was shortened by 4 bases and J by 0 bases, with 12 bases between the two germline ends. There are 15 residues in the CDR3. The germline V gene has CDR1 MGHRA and CDR2 YSYEKL. TCRdb's copy holds only in-frame clones and misses some; the assay was immunoSEQ multiplex PCR. The top ten clones hold roughly 5.9% of a sample with some 80,000 clones, 79% of them seen once. The sequenced material came from peripheral blood. The chain joins TRBV4-1 to TRBJ1-1, with TRBD1 as a possible D gene (5 bases). This sequence was found in a woman aged 80 or over with active or convalescent COVID-19. The CDR3 protein is CASSLGGGMNTEAFF. The CDR3 bases are TGCGCCAGCAGCCTCGGGGGGGGGATGAACACTGAAGCTTTCTTT.